A single sample gave rise to the 22 T cell receptor beta chains below, sequenced in a study of T cells in tumors after PD-1 blockade. TCRdb's table, derived via immunoSEQ multiplex PCR, lists solely in-frame clones and lacks some. The sample has around 11,000 clones, 50% to 70% seen once; the top ten hold 13%. The material was tumor tissue, obtained after anti-PD-1 treatment. The receptor source for this set is a human donor with basal cell carcinoma.

This chain links TRBV7-6 with TRBJ2-5; no reliable D call. Germline lookup yields CDR1 SGHVS and CDR2 FNYEAQ. Trimming left V 3 bases short and J 5 bases short, with 19 bases between. This CDR3 spans 16 amino acids. In nucleotides, the CDR3 is TGTGCCAGCAGCTTCGAAGGATCGAGCTCCCAGGAGACCCAGTACTTC. Its translation is CASSFEGSSSQETQYF. Filled out from reference TRBV7-6 and TRBJ2-5, the complete variable domain reads GAGVSQSPRYKVTKRGQDVALRCDPISGHVSLYWYRQALGQGPEFLTYFNYEAQQDKSGLPNDRFSAERPEGSISTLTIQRTEQRDSAMYRCASSFEGSSSQETQYFGPGTRLLVL.

The chain employs TRBV7-8 and TRBJ1-4; the D gene is possibly TRBD1 (5 bases). Germline V gene sequence: CDR1 SGHVS, CDR2 FQNEAQ. Trimming removed 5 bases from V and 3 bases from J, with 13 bases in between. The CDR3 has 15 amino acids. CDR3 loop: CASSDYRLPNEKLFF. The DNA for the CDR3 is TGTGCCAGCAGCGACTACAGGCTACCTAATGAAAAACTGTTTTTT.

The chain links TRBV13 to TRBJ2-5; 7 bases are a match to TRBD2. CDR1 and CDR2 from the germline V gene are PRHDT and FYEKMQ (reference sequence). The CDR3 is made up of 16 amino acids. V was clipped by 5 bases and J by 1 base; unmatched bases: 10. The CDR3 nucleotides read TGTGCCAGCAGCCCTTCCGCCGCTAGCGGCCAAGAGACCCAGTACTTC. Residues: CASSPSAASGQETQYF.

V and J are TRBV6-2 or TRBV6-3 and TRBJ1-1; D remains unclear. The germline gives CDR1 MNHEY, CDR2 SVGEGT. V was trimmed by 1 base and J by 3 bases, leaving 21 bases between them. This CDR3 region has 18 residues. In DNA, the CDR3 is TGTGCCAGCAGTTACTTCCACAAGGGTAGGGAAGGTTACACTGAAGCTTTCTTT. Translation gives CASSYFHKGREGYTEAFF.

The genes are TRBV2 and TRBJ1-5, with 10 bases lining up with TRBD1. Germline V gene lookup returns CDR1 SNHLY and CDR2 FYNNEI. Unmatched junction bases numbered 6, after V lost 6 bases and J lost 1 base. This CDR3 is built from 16 residues. CDR3 coding DNA: TGTGCCAGCAGGGGATGGGACAGGGGAAGCAATCAGCCCCAGCATTTT. Translating gives CASRGWDRGSNQPQHF.

The rearrangement links TRBV4-1 to TRBJ2-3; the D is unclear. V was trimmed by 1 base and J by 1 base, leaving 6 bases between them. CDR3 length: 14 amino acids. The germline V gene has CDR1 MGHRA and CDR2 YSYEKL. The CDR3 DNA follows: TGCGCCAGCAGCCAAGCCTGGCGCACAGATACGCAGTATTTT. Protein: CASSQAWRTDTQYF.

This clone was seen only a few times. This chain connects TRBV7-9 to TRBJ1-3; D remains unclear. Deletions cut 8 bases from V and 1 base from J, with 6 bases between. The CDR3 has 12 amino acids. Germline-derived CDR1 and CDR2 are SEHNR and FQNEAQ (reference sequence). The chain's CDR3 is CASRPSGNTIYF. The CDR3 DNA is TGTGCCAGCCGTCCTTCTGGAAACACCATATATTTT.

The chain employs TRBV29-1 and TRBJ2-6, with a possible D match to TRBD1 (5 bases). Germline-derived CDR1 and CDR2 are SQVTM and ANQGSEA. This CDR3 spans 16 amino acids. V was clipped by 1 base and J by 0 bases, with 10 bases between them. The CDR3 DNA reads as TGCAGCGTTGAAGTCCCAGGGCGCTCTGGGGCCAACGTCCTGACTTTC. Its translation: CSVEVPGRSGANVLTF.

This chain connects TRBV5-1 to TRBJ2-2, with 9 nucleotides matching TRBD2. Germline CDR1 is SGHRS and CDR2 is YFSETQ. This CDR3 has 15 residues. Trimming took 7 bases from V and 4 from J; bases not matched to a gene: 8. The CDR3 region has the DNA TGCGCCAGCCGTAGCGGGGGCGAAAGCACCGGGGAGCTGTTTTTT. This translates into CASRSGGESTGELFF.

The chain couples TRBV24-1 to TRBJ2-3, with 9 positions matching TRBD1. CDR3 length: 14 amino acids. V dropped 5 bases and J dropped 4; count of bases not matched to a gene: 3. The germline gives CDR1 KGHDR, CDR2 SFDVKD. In DNA form, the CDR3 reads TGTGCCACCAGTGGACAGGGGGGCGCAGATACGCAGTATTTT. Protein: CATSGQGGADTQYF.

V gene TRBV7-3 combines with J gene TRBJ2-1; no definite D call. The CDR3 extends over 13 amino acids. V lost 1 base and J lost 8, with 9 bases in between. Germline CDR1 and CDR2: SGHTA and FQGTGA. The CDR3 reads CASSLSRNDEQFF. CDR3 DNA sequence: TGTGCCAGCAGCTTAAGTCGGAACGATGAGCAGTTCTTC. Full variable domain (missing parts from reference TRBV7-3 and TRBJ2-1): GAGVSQTPSNKVTEKGKYVELRCDPISGHTALYWYRQSLGQGPEFLIYFQGTGAADDSGLPNDRFFAVRPEGSVSTLKIQRTERGDSAVYLCASSLSRNDEQFFGPGTRLTVL.

There are a few counts of this clone. Other DNA sequences within the sample encode an identical CDR3. The chain combines TRBV2 with TRBJ2-1; D unresolved. Germline V lookup: CDR1 SNHLY, CDR2 FYNNEI. With 3 bases removed from V and 1 base from J, the gap between germline ends came to 13 bases. The CDR3 runs 16 residues. CDR3 DNA: TGTGCCAGCAGTGACTTGCCGGTCTCGTCCTACAATGAGCAGTTCTTC. Translating it yields CASSDLPVSSYNEQFF.

This chain joins TRBV3-1 (or the pseudogene TRBV3-2) and TRBJ1-1; no clear D. Germline V gives CDR1 LGHDT, CDR2 YNNKEL (reference sequence). With 4 bases removed from V and 10 bases from J, the gap between germline ends came to 10 bases. This CDR3 spans 11 amino acids. The CDR3 protein is CASSREGGAFF. In DNA form, the CDR3 reads TGTGCCAGCAGCCGCGAGGGTGGAGCTTTCTTT.

This chain uses TRBV7-2 with TRBJ2-5; a weak D match, TRBD1 (6 bases). V was clipped by 5 bases and J by 2 bases, with 12 bases between them. The CDR3 runs to 14 residues. Germline V lookup: CDR1 SGHTA, CDR2 FQGNSA. The CDR3 loop reads CASSPPGVQETQYF. In DNA, the CDR3 is TGTGCCAGCAGCCCCCCAGGGGTACAAGAGACCCAGTACTTC.

This clone is labeled medium-sized. The V and J genes are TRBV30 and TRBJ1-2, with D unclear. The V gene's germline CDR1 is GTSNPN and CDR2 SVGIG (reference sequence). This CDR3 has 14 residues. V was pared by 1 base and J by 2 bases, with 11 bases between. The DNA of the CDR3 is TGTGCCTGGAGTGAGGAAAACTTAAACTATGGCTACACCTTC. Translation: CAWSEENLNYGYTF.

V is TRBV28 and J is TRBJ2-7; the match to TRBD2 covers 9 bases. This CDR3 has 15 residues. J lost 0 bases, V lost 6 bases, and 6 bases had no gene match. The V gene's germline CDR1 is MDHEN and CDR2 SYDVKM. DNA of the CDR3: TGTGCCAGCAGAGTGACTAGCGGAGGCTCCTACGAGCAGTACTTC. Translated, it gives CASRVTSGGSYEQYF. Full variable domain (outside the CDR3, taken from reference TRBV28 and TRBJ2-7): DVKVTQSSRYLVKRTGEKVFLECVQDMDHENMFWYRQDPGLGLRLIYFSYDVKMKEKGDIPEGYSVSREKKERFSLILESASTNQTSMYLCASRVTSGGSYEQYFGPGTRLTVT.

The CDR3 here is CASSGGTGAYNSPLHF. The DNA for the CDR3 is TGTGCCAGCAGCGGAGGGACAGGGGCCTATAATTCACCCCTCCACTTT. The V and J genes are TRBV7-9 and TRBJ1-6, with 10 bases matching TRBD1. J lost 2 bases, V lost 5 bases, and 3 bases had no gene match. The germline V gene has CDR1 SEHNR and CDR2 FQNEAQ (reference sequence). The CDR3 is 16 amino acids.

This clone was counted between two and nine times. The rearrangement joins TRBV28 to TRBJ2-3; tentative D call: TRBD2 (5 bases). Germline V lookup: CDR1 MDHEN, CDR2 SYDVKM. The CDR3 spans 15 residues. The V and J ends lost 2 bases and 2 bases respectively, with 11 bases between them. CDR3 in amino acids: CASSLPSGLTDTQYF. The DNA of the CDR3 is TGTGCCAGCAGTTTACCCAGCGGTCTCACAGATACGCAGTATTTT.

V and J are TRBV5-4 and TRBJ2-3; D is uncertain. V lost 0 bases, J lost 5 bases, and 10 bases lay in between. The germline CDR1 and CDR2 sequences are SGHNT and YYREEE (reference sequence). The CDR3 length is 14 residues. CDR3 sequence (DNA): TGTGCCAGCAGCTTGGTTACTTTACGAGATACGCAGTATTTT. It yields the protein CASSLVTLRDTQYF.

CDR3 in amino acids: CASSHDPPYGYTF. The DNA of the CDR3 is TGTGCCAGCAGTCATGACCCTCCTTATGGCTACACCTTC. J is TRBJ1-2 and V is TRBV27, with unresolved D. Trimming cost V 5 bases and J 5 bases, with 12 bases left between them. Germline V gives CDR1 MNHEY, CDR2 SMNVEV (reference sequence). The CDR3 contains 13 residues.

The V gene is TRBV20-1, the J gene TRBJ1-2; 7 nucleotides line up with TRBD1. Unmatched junction bases numbered 5, after V lost 3 bases and J lost 7 bases. This CDR3 region has 12 residues. CDR1 DFQATT and CDR2 SNEGSKA come from the germline V gene (reference sequence). The CDR3 protein is CSASRQGVGYTF. The CDR3 DNA follows: TGCAGTGCTAGTCGTCAGGGGGTTGGCTACACCTTC.

V and J are TRBV29-1 and TRBJ1-3; D unresolved. Germline V lookup: CDR1 SQVTM, CDR2 ANQGSEA. Trimming left V 6 bases short and J 3 bases short, with 6 bases between. There are 11 residues in the CDR3. The CDR3 is CSVEVGNTIYF. The CDR3 region has the DNA TGCAGCGTGGAGGTTGGAAACACCATATATTTT.